Sequencing of this T cell receptor (beta chain) was carried out in a study of blood T cell repertoires in COVID-19. Turning to the study itself: Some COVID-19 samples were acute and others convalescent; all came from the United States, Italy and Spain. Sources were T cells, B-cell-depleted T cells, or PBMCs; the material itself was cDNA or gDNA.

This clone was recorded once. Trimming took 1 base from V and 6 from J; bases not matched to a gene: 0. There are 13 residues in the CDR3. The germline V gene encodes CDR1 MNHNS and CDR2 SASEGT. Per the study methods: Amplified reference gene primers provided the basis for estimating nucleated cell counts. Using immunoSEQ multiplex PCR, the repertoire was profiled, and TCRdb retains in-frame clones only, with some absent. V and J calls and clone size follow that table, whereas D and trimming were derived from the DNA. The data contain some 260,000 clones, about 70% of them singletons. The rearrangement uses TRBV6-1 and TRBJ1-2; 9 nucleotides agree with TRBD1. The material sequenced was peripheral blood. This receptor was identified in an elderly woman with acute or convalescent COVID-19. The CDR3 DNA sequence: TGTGCCAGCAGTGAAGACAGGGGGCATGGCTACACCTTC. This gives the protein CASSEDRGHGYTF.